This TCR beta chain came from a study of regulatory T cells in long-lasting Graves disease. V lost 3 bases and J lost 1, with 9 bases in between. CDR1 is DFQATT and CDR2 is SNEGSKA in the germline V gene (reference sequence). The CDR3 extends over 14 amino acids. The time point denotes: newly diagnosed GD, antithyroid drugs for less than 3 months. The TCR library used RNA extracted from PBMCs. This clonotype was seen ten or more times. With iRepertoire HTBI primers and Arm-PCR of CDR3 regions, TCR beta libraries were built. As handled by the study authors: Among the samples, around 58 TRBV and some 15 TRBJ segments were identified. TCRdb ran MiXCR on the multiplex PCR reads and lists one entry per CDR3 protein. These V and J calls derive from TCRdb rather than the authors' analysis. Of approximately 350,000 distinct CDR3 sequences listed, about a sixth are singletons. The same specimen was also included in a second study, on T cells in Graves' hyperthyroidism and ophthalmopathy. That source reports: Used for diagnoses were clinical symptoms, serum thyroxine and TRAb, thyroid ultrasound and orbital computed tomography. TCR CDR3 underwent first-round RT-PCR with the HTBI primer set. Progression to ophthalmopathy was predicted a median of about six months early.

The receptor's source is a woman in her late teens or twenties with Graves disease. The chain has TRBV20-1 and TRBJ2-2; D remains unclear. The sequencing here drew on peripheral blood mononuclear cells (PBMCs), taken at new diagnosis, from a patient treated with antithyroid drugs. DNA for the CDR3: TGCAGTGCTAGTCGTGGTCGGAACACCGGGGAGCTGTTTTTT. This gives the protein CSASRGRNTGELFF.